This is a list of T cell receptor beta chains from one sample in a study of shared clonotypes between healthy human individuals. Data came from immunoSEQ multiplex PCR; TCRdb stores just in-frame clones and leaves some out. The sample yields roughly 220,000 clones, 65% seen once. The specimen sequenced was memory CD4+ T cells sorted from blood. The receptors shown here come from a man aged 30 to 39 in good health. Each CDR3 is given with its conserved first and last residue. Each record gives: clone size, D gene, V gene, J gene, CDR3 DNA, CDR3 protein. The D gene is left open where the match is weak. Expanded clones are given a class, and other clones once, few, many or no size at all.

>NA|NA|TRBV5-4|TRBJ1-2
TGTGCCTCCTCCTTCCGCGGAGCTAACTATGGCTACACCTTC
CASSFRGANYGYTF
>few|NA|TRBV5-1|TRBJ2-2
TGCGCCAGCAGCTTTCTGGACACCGGGGAGCTGTTTTTT
CASSFLDTGELFF
>few|NA|TRBV5-3|TRBJ2-7
TGTGCCAGAAGCCGTTACGAGCAGTACTTC
CARSRYEQYF
>NA|TRBD1|TRBV11-3|TRBJ2-7
TGTGCCAGCAGCAACAGGGGAAGCGACGAGCAGTACTTC
CASSNRGSDEQYF
>NA|TRBD2|TRBV7-6|TRBJ2-2
TGTGCCAGCAGCGCCCTTAGCGGGAGGATCCCCGGGGAGCTGTTTTTT
CASSALSGRIPGELFF
>NA|TRBD1|TRBV4-3|TRBJ2-3
TGCGCCAGCAGCCAAGAAGTAGGGACAGGAATAGGTCCCACCCTGTTCACAGATACGCAGTATTTT
CASSQEVGTGIGPTLFTDTQYF
>NA|NA|TRBV27|TRBJ1-5
TGTGCCAGCAGTGCTGGAGGCAATCAGCCCCAGCATTTT
CASSAGGNQPQHF
>NA|NA|TRBV15|TRBJ1-3
TGTGCCACCAGCAGAGTTCGGGTGAACTCTGGAAACACCATATATTTT
CATSRVRVNSGNTIYF
>NA|NA|TRBV11-2|TRBJ2-4
TGTGCCAGCAGGTCGCGGGGTTTAGCCAAAAACATTCAGTACTTC
CASRSRGLAKNIQYF
>NA|NA|TRBV11-3|TRBJ2-1
TGTGCCAGCAGCTTAGGGCCGTTTCGTGAGCAGTTCTTC
CASSLGPFREQFF
>NA|TRBD2|TRBV2|TRBJ2-6
TGTGCCAGCAGTGAATCTGGCGGGAGGGCCTTTGGGGCCAACGTCCTGACTTTC
CASSESGGRAFGANVLTF
>NA|TRBD1|TRBV11-1|TRBJ2-3
TGTGCCAGCAGCCTCCGCGGACAGGGCACAGATACGCAGTATTTT
CASSLRGQGTDTQYF
>NA|NA|TRBV5-5|TRBJ2-7
TGTGCCAGCAGCTTGGTTGGGGCCGGGGGCGAGCAGTACTTC
CASSLVGAGGEQYF
>NA|NA|TRBV25-1|TRBJ2-5
TGTGCCAGCAGTGGTCTGGAGACCCAGTACTTC
CASSGLETQYF
>NA|TRBD2|TRBV5-1|TRBJ2-7
TGCGCCAGCAGCCCCCGGCAGCGGGAGGGCTCCGAGCAGTACTTC
CASSPRQREGSEQYF
>NA|NA|TRBV9|TRBJ2-2
TGTGCCAGCTCCTCTAGGGTGGCCACCGGGGAGCTGTTTTTT
CASSSRVATGELFF
>NA|NA|TRBV9|TRBJ2-2
TGTGCCAGCAGCGTATTGGGGAGCGCCACCGGGGAGCTGTTTTTT
CASSVLGSATGELFF
>NA|NA|TRBV14|TRBJ2-3
TGTGCCAGCAGCCGGAGAAGAACAGGCACAGATACGCAGTATTTT
CASSRRRTGTDTQYF
>NA|TRBD2|TRBV10-3|TRBJ2-3
TGTGCCATCACTGCTTCTAGCGGGCGGAGCACAGATACGCAGTATTTT
CAITASSGRSTDTQYF
>NA|NA|TRBV7-2|TRBJ2-5
TGTGCCAGCAGCTCCCCGGGGAGGGGGAAAAAAAAAGAGACCCAGTACTTC
CASSSPGRGKKKETQYF
>few|TRBD1|TRBV5-4|TRBJ1-1
TGTGCCAGCAGCCAAGGACAGGGGGCCGGGGAAGCTTTCTTT
CASSQGQGAGEAFF
>few|TRBD1|TRBV4-3|TRBJ1-2
TGCGCCAGCAGCCAGGGACAGCCTTCCTACTATGGCTACACCTTC
CASSQGQPSYYGYTF
>NA|NA|TRBV21-1|TRBJ2-7
TGTGCCAGCAGTTTCACCAACTCCTACGAGCAGTACTTC
CASSFTNSYEQYF
>NA|NA|TRBV5-1|TRBJ1-1
TGCGCCAGCAGTGTTGGGAACACTGAAGCTTTCTTT
CASSVGNTEAFF
>NA|NA|TRBV7-9|TRBJ1-5
TGTGCCAGCAGCTCGGATCTGAGAGGCGATCAGCCCCAGCATTTT
CASSSDLRGDQPQHF
>NA|TRBD2|TRBV10-3|TRBJ2-3
TGTGCCATCAGTGATAAGGGGCGGGAGGGTCAAGATACGCAGTATTTT
CAISDKGREGQDTQYF
>NA|TRBD1|TRBV5-1|TRBJ2-7
TGCGCCAGCAGGGAGGGACAGGCGACCTCCTACGAGCAGTACTTC
CASREGQATSYEQYF
>NA|NA|TRBV7-2|TRBJ2-3
TGTGCCAGCAGCTTATCCGGTACTAGCACAGATACGCAGTATTTT
CASSLSGTSTDTQYF
>NA|NA|TRBV7-7|TRBJ2-7
TGTGCCAGCCCTCCGTGGGACACTGGGATATACGAGCAGTACTTC
CASPPWDTGIYEQYF
>NA|NA|TRBV19|TRBJ1-1
TGTGCCAGTAGTCTGACGGGGCTGGATACTGAAGCTTTCTTT
CASSLTGLDTEAFF
>NA|NA|TRBV2|TRBJ2-5
TGTGCCAGCAGCTTGCTCGAGACCCAGTACTTC
CASSLLETQYF
>NA|TRBD1|TRBV14|TRBJ1-1
TGTGCCAGCAGTCACAGGGGCTTGAACACTGAAGCTTTCTTT
CASSHRGLNTEAFF
>NA|NA|TRBV9|TRBJ1-3
TGTGCCAGCAGCGCCGGCGTAGGGTCAAGCTCTGGAAACACCATATATTTT
CASSAGVGSSSGNTIYF
>NA|TRBD1|TRBV28|TRBJ2-7
TGTGCCAGCAGTTTATTGTTCGGGACAGGGTCCTACGAGCAGTACTTC
CASSLLFGTGSYEQYF
>NA|NA|TRBV2|TRBJ2-2
TGTGCCAGCAGTGAGACCCGCCTTGGGGCGGGGGCCACCGGGGAGCTGTTTTTT
CASSETRLGAGATGELFF
>NA|NA|TRBV7-8|TRBJ2-7
TGTGCCAGCAGCCCCAAGGTACACGAGCAGTACTTC
CASSPKVHEQYF
>NA|NA|TRBV29-1|TRBJ2-3
TGCAGCGCCACCCCAGGGTCAGCTAGCACAGATACGCAGTATTTT
CSATPGSASTDTQYF
>NA|NA|TRBV5-1|TRBJ2-5
TGCGCCAGCAGTAAGGGGGGAGTGTACCAAGAGACCCAGTACTTC
CASSKGGVYQETQYF
>NA|TRBD1|TRBV7-8|TRBJ2-7
TGTGCCAGCAGCTTTAGGACAGGGTCCTACGAGCAGTACTTC
CASSFRTGSYEQYF
>NA|TRBD2|TRBV7-8|TRBJ2-7
TGTGCCAGCAGCTTAGGCGGGAGCACCTCCTACGAGCAGTACTTC
CASSLGGSTSYEQYF
>NA|NA|TRBV2|TRBJ2-3
TGTGCCAGCAGGGGGGAAGGGCGGGCCACAGATACGCAGTATTTT
CASRGEGRATDTQYF
>NA|NA|TRBV6-4|TRBJ1-1
TGTGCCAGCAGCAGAAGTCAGCGTTCGGGTGAAGCTTTCTTT
CASSRSQRSGEAFF
>NA|TRBD1|TRBV5-5|TRBJ1-1
TGTGCCAGCTCCCCTCTTGGACAGGGTTGGAACACTGAAGCTTTCTTT
CASSPLGQGWNTEAFF
>NA|TRBD2|TRBV7-8|TRBJ2-2
TGTGCCAGCAGCTTAAAGGGGATTTGGGACGGGAGGGCCTCGGGGACCGGGGAGCTGTTTTTT
CASSLKGIWDGRASGTGELFF
>once|NA|TRBV27|TRBJ2-5
TGTGCCAGCAGTCCCGACTACGAAGAGACCCAGTACTTC
CASSPDYEETQYF